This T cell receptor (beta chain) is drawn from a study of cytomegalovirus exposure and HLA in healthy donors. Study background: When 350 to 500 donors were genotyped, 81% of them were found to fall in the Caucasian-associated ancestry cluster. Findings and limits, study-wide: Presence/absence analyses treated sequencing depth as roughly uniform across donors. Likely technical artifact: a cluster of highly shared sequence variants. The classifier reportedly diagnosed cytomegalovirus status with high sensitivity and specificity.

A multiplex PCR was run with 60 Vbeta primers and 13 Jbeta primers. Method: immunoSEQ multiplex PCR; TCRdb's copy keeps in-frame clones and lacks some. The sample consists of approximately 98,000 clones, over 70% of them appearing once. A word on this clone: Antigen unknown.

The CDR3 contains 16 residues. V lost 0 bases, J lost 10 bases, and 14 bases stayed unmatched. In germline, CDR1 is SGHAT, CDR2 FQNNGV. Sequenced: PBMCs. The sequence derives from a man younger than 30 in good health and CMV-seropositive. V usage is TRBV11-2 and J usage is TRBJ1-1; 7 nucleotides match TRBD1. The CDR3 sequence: CASSLEGTNRGRGAFF. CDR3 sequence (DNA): TGTGCCAGCAGCTTAGAGGGGACAAACAGGGGACGGGGAGCTTTCTTT.